The 15 T cell receptor beta chains presented below share a single source sample, sequenced in a study of blood T cell repertoires in COVID-19 (dated by TCRdb to between 2020 and 2021). The method was the immunoSEQ multiplex PCR assay. TCRdb stores this immuneACCESS table with in-frame sequences only. Part of the clones is absent; in the studies checked, under half of the shortfall reflects unresolved V genes, and no reason is known for the rest. The table for this sample lists around 120,000 clones; 70% to 90% of them were counted only once. The ten most abundant clones make up about 2% of the sample. The specimen sequenced was peripheral blood. Receptor source: a human donor in a cohort sampled during active COVID-19.

A few counts support this clone. The chain uses TRBV19 and TRBJ1-2; D remains ambiguous. This CDR3 has 13 residues. Germline values: CDR1 LNHDA, CDR2 SQIVND (reference sequence). V dropped 5 bases and J dropped 8 bases, with 15 bases sitting between them. CDR3 residues: CASSAPVVRGYTF. CDR3 in DNA: TGTGCCAGTAGTGCCCCTGTCGTGCGCGGCTACACCTTC.

The chain links TRBV6-6 to TRBJ1-2; D possibly corresponds to TRBD1 (5 bases). Trimming took off 5 bases at V and 7 bases at J, with 20 bases between the two ends. The CDR3 runs 15 residues. Germline CDR1 MNHNY, CDR2 SVGAGI (reference sequence). Written as DNA, the CDR3 is TGTGCCAGCAGTAGCACCGGGGGATCCTTCTCTGGCTACACCTTC. Translated, it gives CASSSTGGSFSGYTF.

CDR3 sequence reads: CASSVSGTWGTDTQYF. The CDR3 DNA is TGTGCCAGCAGCGTATCCGGGACTTGGGGCACAGATACGCAGTATTTT. The J gene is TRBJ2-3, the V gene TRBV9, with D perhaps matching TRBD2 (6 bases). The CDR3 is 16 amino acids. Deletions cut 1 base from V and 1 base from J, with 13 bases between. CDR1 SGDLS and CDR2 YYNGEE come from the germline V gene.

The V and J genes are TRBV5-5 and TRBJ1-5; D is undetermined. Germline CDR1 is SGHKS and CDR2 is YYEKEE (reference sequence). This CDR3 has 14 residues. V lost 5 bases to trimming and J lost 1 base, with 10 bases between them. The CDR3 DNA reads as TGTGCCAGCAGTACGAGTTGGAGCAATCAGCCCCAGCATTTT. Protein: CASSTSWSNQPQHF.

This sequence joins TRBV7-9 and TRBJ1-4; 8 positions agree with TRBD1. Germline V lookup: CDR1 SEHNR, CDR2 FQNEAQ (reference sequence). Unmatched junction bases numbered 5, after V lost 5 bases and J lost 0 bases. This CDR3 comprises 16 residues. The CDR3 loop reads CASSGGQGSTNEKLFF. Written as DNA, the CDR3 is TGTGCCAGCAGCGGAGGACAGGGTTCAACTAATGAAAAACTGTTTTTT.

This sequence joins TRBV5-1 and TRBJ2-1, with TRBD2 matching over 7 bases. Germline V CDR1 and CDR2: SGHRS, YFSETQ. The V and J ends lost 0 bases and 4 bases, in that order; junction bases with no gene match: 1. The CDR3 totals 14 residues. The CDR3 here is CASSLEGGYNEQFF. The DNA for the CDR3 is TGCGCCAGCAGCTTGGAGGGAGGGTACAATGAGCAGTTCTTC.

V is TRBV5-5 and J is TRBJ2-7; weak D call: TRBD1 (7 bases). This CDR3 has 16 residues. Germline CDR1 is SGHKS and CDR2 is YYEKEE (reference sequence). Trimming pared 2 bases from V and 0 bases from J, leaving 15 bases between. CDR3 region: CASSFEGRGVSYEQYF. CDR3 DNA sequence: TGTGCCAGCAGCTTTGAAGGCAGGGGGGTCTCCTACGAGCAGTACTTC.

J is TRBJ1-1 and V is TRBV18, with D possibly being TRBD1 (5 bases). Looked up from germline, CDR1 is KGHSH and CDR2 is LQKENI. With 3 bases removed from V and 1 base from J, the gap between germline ends came to 18 bases. The CDR3 sequence is 17 residues long. The CDR3: CASSPDLRQKKNTEAFF. Here the CDR3 DNA reads TGTGCCAGCTCACCCGACCTACGACAGAAAAAGAACACTGAAGCTTTCTTT.

The chain has TRBV7-8 and TRBJ1-6; no reliable D call. This CDR3 is 15 amino acids long. The germline V gene encodes CDR1 SGHVS and CDR2 FQNEAQ. V was clipped by 6 bases and J by 0 bases, with 9 bases between them. CDR3 residues: CASREESSYNSPLHF. CDR3 coding DNA: TGTGCCAGCAGGGAGGAGAGCTCCTATAATTCACCCCTCCACTTT.

This clone appeared once. The rearrangement uses TRBV11-1 and TRBJ2-3; TRBD2 matches at 14 bases. Germline V CDR1 and CDR2: SGHAT, FQDESV (reference sequence). The trim removed 4 bases at V and 9 bases at J, leaving 6 bases unmatched. There are 15 residues in the CDR3. The CDR3 is CASSYGTSGSGTQYF. The CDR3 nucleotides are TGTGCCAGCAGCTACGGGACTAGCGGGAGTGGCACGCAGTATTTT. Based on the CDR3 plus reference TRBV11-1 and TRBJ2-3, the full variable domain is EAEVAQSPRYKITEKSQAVAFWCDPISGHATLYWYRQILGQGPELLVQFQDESVVDDSQLPKDRFSAERLKGVDSTLKIQPAELGDSAMYLCASSYGTSGSGTQYFGPGTRLTVL.

J is TRBJ2-1 and V is TRBV10-3; D ambiguous. Germline lookup yields CDR1 ENHRY and CDR2 SYGVKD. The V end was cut by 6 bases, the J end by 4 bases, with 13 bases between. The CDR3 runs to 14 residues. The CDR3 loop reads CAISPGPLYNEQFF. As DNA, the CDR3 is TGTGCCATCAGCCCGGGTCCATTGTACAATGAGCAGTTCTTC.

The chain carries TRBV9 and TRBJ2-5, with 12 bases that match TRBD2. Germline assignment: CDR1 SGDLS and CDR2 YYNGEE. The CDR3 length is 18 residues. With 0 bases clipped from V and 7 bases from J, the junction kept 13 bases outside the gene matches. The CDR3 spells CASSVAGASGGGGGTQYF. CDR3 sequence (DNA): TGTGCCAGCAGCGTAGCTGGGGCTAGCGGGGGGGGCGGCGGGACCCAGTACTTC.

The chain couples TRBV27 to TRBJ2-2; no firm D call. This CDR3 comprises 13 residues. V was pared by 2 bases and J by 5 bases, with 6 bases between. The germline CDR1 and CDR2 sequences are MNHEY and SMNVEV (reference sequence). The CDR3 loop reads CASSLGRTGELFF. DNA of the CDR3: TGTGCCAGCAGTTTAGGCAGAACCGGGGAGCTGTTTTTT.

J is TRBJ2-7 and V is TRBV19; the match to TRBD1 covers 7 bases. Trimming cost V 4 bases and J 2 bases; bases outside gene matches: 8. Germline lookup yields CDR1 LNHDA and CDR2 SQIVND (reference sequence). This CDR3 contains 15 residues. The CDR3: CASSSIRGTAYEQYF. CDR3 DNA sequence: TGTGCCAGTAGTAGCATACGTGGGACAGCCTACGAGCAGTACTTC. Looking up the rest from reference TRBV19 and TRBJ2-7 gives the full variable domain: DGGITQSPKYLFRKEGQNVTLSCEQNLNHDAMYWYRQDPGQGLRLIYYSQIVNDFQKGDIAEGYSVSREKKESFPLTVTSAQKNPTAFYLCASSSIRGTAYEQYFGPGTRLTVT.

The rearrangement uses TRBV5-1 and TRBJ2-3, with TRBD1 as a possible D gene (5 bases). The V end lost 2 bases, the J end lost 0 bases, and 7 bases lay between the germline ends. Germline-derived CDR1 and CDR2 are SGHRS and YFSETQ. The CDR3 is 14 residues long. The CDR3 is CASSFHRSTDTQYF. DNA of the CDR3: TGCGCCAGCAGCTTTCACAGGAGCACAGATACGCAGTATTTT.